These 25 T cell receptor beta chains originate from one sample sequenced in a study of cytomegalovirus exposure and HLA in healthy donors. Amplification used 60 Vbeta primers and 13 Jbeta primers. The table came from immunoSEQ multiplex PCR; TCRdb's copy has only in-frame clones and leaves some out. The sample holds over 100,000 clones, 83% seen once. The sequenced sample consisted of PBMCs. The receptors were sampled from a man between 40 and 49 years old in good health and CMV-seronegative.

V is TRBV7-3 and J is TRBJ1-2, with 7 positions matching TRBD1. CDR3 length: 15 residues. The germline V gene has CDR1 SGHTA and CDR2 FQGTGA. Losses at the gene ends were 5 bases for V and 8 bases for J; bases not matched to a gene: 14. The CDR3 spells CASSRTGDKTEGYTF. In DNA form, the CDR3 reads TGTGCCAGCAGCCGAACAGGGGATAAGACGGAAGGCTACACCTTC.

J is TRBJ2-5 and V is TRBV2; maybe TRBD2 (5 bases). The J call may be in error: the DNA end matches TRBJ2-7 better. The CDR3 spans 14 residues. The V gene's germline CDR1 is SNHLY and CDR2 FYNNEI. The CDR3 coding sequence is TGTGCCAGCACCTACGGACTCGCCTCCTACGAGCAGTACTTC. Encoded protein: CASTYGLASYEQYF.

The CDR3 region is CSARERGGEFF. For the CDR3, the DNA is TGCAGTGCTAGAGAGCGGGGGGGGGAGTTCTTC. This chain connects TRBV20-1 to TRBJ2-1, with 9 bases fitting TRBD2. The CDR3 covers 11 residues. V trimming: 0 bases; J trimming: 14 bases; junction bases outside the gene matches: 2. Germline CDR1 reads DFQATT; CDR2 reads SNEGSKA (reference sequence).

V gene TRBV5-6 combines with J gene TRBJ2-5; 8 nucleotides agree with TRBD2. With 5 bases clipped from V and 4 bases from J, the junction kept 4 bases outside the gene matches. This CDR3 has 13 residues. Germline-derived CDR1 and CDR2 are SGHDT and YYEEEE. CDR3 sequence: CASSIAGSETQYF. CDR3 nucleotide sequence: TGTGCCAGCAGTATAGCGGGGTCAGAGACCCAGTACTTC. Full variable domain (remainder filled in from reference TRBV5-6 and TRBJ2-5): DAGVTQSPTHLIKTRGQQVTLRCSPKSGHDTVSWYQQALGQGPQFIFQYYEEEERQRGNFPDRFSGHQFPNYSSELNVNALLLGDSALYLCASSIAGSETQYFGPGTRLLVL.

V is TRBV2 and J is TRBJ1-5, with a weak D call TRBD1 (6 bases). The germline CDR1 and CDR2 sequences are SNHLY and FYNNEI. The CDR3 loop spans 15 amino acids. The V and J ends lost 3 bases and 6 bases respectively, with 15 bases between them. The CDR3 protein is CASSDARGAGQPQHF. The CDR3 DNA follows: TGTGCCAGCAGTGACGCCCGGGGGGCCGGTCAGCCCCAGCATTTT.

This sequence joins TRBV13 and TRBJ1-1; no clear D gene. From germline, CDR1 is PRHDT and CDR2 FYEKMQ (reference sequence). This CDR3 region has 11 residues. V was cut by 3 bases and J by 7 bases, with 6 bases left in between. The CDR3 here is CASSFSHEAFF. The CDR3 DNA reads as TGTGCCAGCAGCTTTAGTCATGAAGCTTTCTTT.

The V gene is TRBV29-1, the J gene TRBJ1-1; 7 bases fit TRBD1. After removal of 0 bases from V and 8 bases from J, the junction contained 3 bases not matched to a gene. Germline lookup yields CDR1 SQVTM and CDR2 ANQGSEA. The CDR3 spans 12 residues. CDR3 loop: CSVEDRGKEAFF. CDR3 sequence (DNA): TGCAGCGTTGAAGACAGGGGGAAAGAAGCTTTCTTT.

The V call is TRBV6-5, the J call TRBJ2-7; TRBD2 might be the D (7 bases). The CDR3 length is 13 residues. Germline lookup yields CDR1 MNHEY and CDR2 SVGAGI. V lost 4 bases and J 4 bases, leaving 11 bases between the germline ends. CDR3 DNA: TGTGCCAGCAGTTCGGGGGGCTCTTACGAGCAGTACTTC. Encoded protein: CASSSGGSYEQYF.

This chain uses TRBV5-5 with TRBJ2-7; D possibly corresponds to TRBD2 (6 bases). Trimming cost V 2 bases and J 2 bases, with 8 bases left between them. Germline V gene data show CDR1 as SGHKS and CDR2 as YYEKEE (reference sequence). This CDR3 contains 13 residues. The CDR3, as DNA: TGTGCCAGCAGCTTTCCGGGGGCCTACGAGCAGTACTTC. Amino acid sequence: CASSFPGAYEQYF.

The CDR3 spells CASSDRGGVDEKLFF. CDR3 in DNA: TGTGCCAGTTCGGACAGGGGAGGGGTGGATGAAAAACTGTTTTTT. The chain recombines TRBV19 with TRBJ1-4; 9 bases line up with TRBD1. Per the germline V gene, CDR1 is LNHDA and CDR2 is SQIVND (reference sequence). V shed 8 bases and J 6 bases; nucleotides not matched to a gene: 10. The CDR3 has 15 residues.

There are a few counts of this clone. The chain carries TRBV14 and TRBJ1-5; TRBD1 is a possible D gene (6 bases). The CDR3 is made up of 13 amino acids. The germline V gene encodes CDR1 SGHDN and CDR2 FVKESK. The ends were cut back, 4 bases at V and 5 bases at J, with 9 bases in the middle. CDR3 loop: CASSLGADQPQHF. In DNA, the CDR3 is TGTGCCAGCAGCCTGGGGGCTGATCAGCCCCAGCATTTT.

In this sample, this clone turned up a few times. The chain recombines TRBV30 with TRBJ1-2, with a possible D match to TRBD1 (6 bases). V was pared by 3 bases and J by 5 bases, with 22 bases between. Germline V lookup: CDR1 GTSNPN, CDR2 SVGIG (reference sequence). This CDR3 is 16 amino acids long. The CDR3 DNA follows: TGTGCCTGGAGCGAAAAAACAGGGACCTTTGAGTATGGCTACACCTTC. Its protein product is CAWSEKTGTFEYGYTF.

V gene TRBV7-2 combines with J gene TRBJ2-7; 11 positions agree with TRBD2. The germline V gene encodes CDR1 SGHTA and CDR2 FQGNSA. V shed 0 bases and J 4 bases; nucleotides not matched to a gene: 5. This CDR3 region has 16 residues. In DNA form, the CDR3 reads TGTGCCAGCAGCTTAGCGGCTAGCGGGGGGATGTACGAGCAGTACTTC. It encodes CASSLAASGGMYEQYF.

The chain combines TRBV7-9 with TRBJ2-7; D might be TRBD2 (7 bases). Germline values: CDR1 SEHNR, CDR2 FQNEAQ (reference sequence). V gave up 5 bases and J gave up 0 bases, with 20 bases separating them. This CDR3 comprises 17 residues. CDR3 sequence (DNA): TGTGCCAGCAGCCCTAGGGGGGGAGGGAAGCCCTCCTACGAGCAGTACTTC. This sequence encodes CASSPRGGGKPSYEQYF.

The CDR3 here is CASSDQGQGALNSPLHF. DNA of the CDR3: TGTGCCAGCAGTGATCAGGGACAGGGGGCTCTTAATTCACCCCTCCACTTT. V and J are TRBV6-1 and TRBJ1-6; 12 bases map to TRBD1. The V gene end was trimmed by 3 bases and the J gene end by 6 bases; junction bases not matched to a gene: 6. Germline V lookup: CDR1 MNHNS, CDR2 SASEGT. This CDR3 contains 17 residues.

The chain employs TRBV2 and TRBJ1-5; 10 bases map to TRBD1. This CDR3 comprises 13 residues. Looked up from germline, CDR1 is SNHLY and CDR2 is FYNNEI. Trimming cost V 6 bases and J 5 bases; bases outside gene matches: 1. CDR3 region: CASRDRGDQPQHF. The CDR3 coding sequence is TGTGCCAGCAGGGACAGGGGGGATCAGCCCCAGCATTTT.

The J gene is TRBJ2-1, the V gene TRBV4-3; 11 bases align to TRBD2. Looked up from germline, CDR1 is LGHNA and CDR2 is YSLEER. The J segment lost 10 bases and the V segment lost 0 bases, leaving 5 bases of the junction unmatched. The length of the CDR3 is 15 residues. The CDR3 DNA reads TGCGCCAGCAGCCAAGATCATGGGACTAGCGGCGAGCAGTTCTTC. It encodes CASSQDHGTSGEQFF.

The rearrangement links TRBV6-6 to TRBJ2-7, with D unclear. Germline V gene sequence: CDR1 MNHNY, CDR2 SVGAGI (reference sequence). The CDR3 has 13 amino acids. The V end was cut by 8 bases, the J end by 1 base, with 12 bases between. The CDR3 DNA follows: TGTGCCAGCGGCCATGACAAGTCCTACGAGCAGTACTTC. It encodes CASGHDKSYEQYF.

The chain recombines TRBV13 with TRBJ1-1; D unclear. CDR3 length: 11 amino acids. Germline CDR1 reads PRHDT; CDR2 reads FYEKMQ (reference sequence). V lost 5 bases, J lost 10 bases, and 11 bases lay in between. CDR3 amino acids: CASSNVLGAFF. As DNA, the CDR3 is TGTGCCAGCAGCAATGTCCTAGGAGCTTTCTTT.

The rearrangement links TRBV30 to TRBJ1-6, with D hard to call. The germline gives CDR1 GTSNPN, CDR2 SVGIG (reference sequence). The CDR3 is made up of 14 amino acids. Trimming left V 3 bases short and J 6 bases short, with 12 bases between. CDR3 DNA: TGTGCCTGGAGCTCGGGCCTAGCTAATTCACCCCTCCACTTT. Residues: CAWSSGLANSPLHF.

The J gene is TRBJ1-2, the V gene TRBV6-5; TRBD1 matches 8 bases. The CDR3 length is 14 residues. V lost 6 bases, J lost 7 bases, and 10 bases stayed unmatched. Germline V gene sequence: CDR1 MNHEY, CDR2 SVGAGI. The CDR3 spells CASSPDRGRGGYTF. CDR3 nucleotide sequence: TGTGCCAGCAGCCCAGACAGGGGAAGGGGTGGCTACACCTTC.

The V and J genes are TRBV6-5 and TRBJ1-6; D unclear. V was cut by 7 bases and J by 13 bases, with 14 bases left in between. The V gene's germline CDR1 is MNHEY and CDR2 SVGAGI. This CDR3 has 12 residues. The CDR3 region is CASTSRDVPLHF. In DNA, the CDR3 is TGTGCCAGCACCTCGAGAGATGTCCCCCTCCACTTT.

The chain recombines TRBV11-2 with TRBJ2-7; TRBD2 might be the D (5 bases). V was trimmed by 7 bases and J by 0 bases, leaving 16 bases between them. This CDR3 region has 15 residues. Germline V gene sequence: CDR1 SGHAT, CDR2 FQNNGV. The chain's CDR3 is CASTNLPGSSYEQYF. The CDR3 coding sequence is TGTGCCAGCACCAACTTACCGGGGAGCTCCTACGAGCAGTACTTC.

The chain recombines TRBV7-3 with TRBJ2-5; 8 positions match TRBD2. Per germline, CDR1 SGHTA and CDR2 FQGTGA. The J segment lost 5 bases and the V segment lost 5 bases, leaving 13 bases of the junction unmatched. This CDR3 spans 16 amino acids. The chain's CDR3 is CASSAHTSGLRETQYF. CDR3 in DNA: TGTGCCAGCAGCGCTCATACTAGCGGCTTGAGGGAGACCCAGTACTTC.

The rearrangement uses TRBV27 and TRBJ2-2, with D tentatively TRBD2 (5 bases). The germline gives CDR1 MNHEY, CDR2 SMNVEV (reference sequence). V shed 6 bases and J shed 0 bases, with 29 bases lying between them. The CDR3 totals 21 residues. The CDR3 reads CASRSGSLGRRGRTNTGELFF. The CDR3 nucleotides are TGTGCCAGCAGGAGCGGCAGTTTAGGCCGCCGAGGCAGGACGAACACCGGGGAGCTGTTTTTT.